This TCR beta chain was recorded in a study of CD8 T cells in Susac syndrome (dated by TCRdb to the late 2010s). Notes on the research overall: Whether CD8+ T cell activation and differentiation in Susac syndrome was antigen driven was tested using repertoire sequencing. CD8+ T cell repertoire clonality was compared between fewer than 13 healthy donors, approximately 14 Susac syndrome patients and approximately 16 multiple sclerosis patients. Study-wide conclusions, independent of this receptor: The study acknowledged that relatively few individuals were included in the TCR sequencing and HLA analysis.

RNA was extracted using the RNeasy kit, and about 0.45 to 1 microgram was reverse transcribed with random hexamers. TCR beta CDR3 regions were amplified with the immunoSEQ multiplex PCR assay covering 54 Vbeta and 13 Jbeta segments. Bias from PCR amplification was corrected by using a synthetic template baseline for primer optimization and for computational correction. Turning to the authors' computational methods: Reads were assigned to V, D and J genes according to IMGT and analyzed in immunoSEQ Analyzer, with only productive sequences retained. Clonality was calculated as one minus the Shannon entropy normalized by log2 of the number of productive unique sequences. Public and private clones were assessed among the 100 most prevalent clones of each patient and control. Clones were defined as Susac-specific if absent from the healthy and MS cohorts, from 900 to 1,200 published viral clones and from other ImmuneACCESS disease sequences. TCRdb applied fastp at Q25 and MiXCR to the public reads, then kept only in-frame beta chains. Each record represents a unique CDR3 protein, reported with the most common genes and DNA among its rows. TCRdb, not the original authors, processed these V and J calls. This sample has about 300,000 distinct CDR3 sequences in its table, and 70% to 90% of those were observed once. The ten largest clones represent 0.2% to 0.25% of the sample.

High-throughput TCR beta sequencing profiled peripheral blood CD8+ and CD4+ T cells from healthy donors, Susac syndrome patients and multiple sclerosis patients. The multiple sclerosis controls were treatment-naive patients who had stable or active relapsing-remitting disease and met the revised McDonald criteria. Bulk CD8+ and CD4+ T cells were purified by magnetic negative isolation, while CD8+ TEMRA cells were enriched using FACS. Blood was collected in EDTA tubes and processed within 24 hours, with PBMCs isolated through density gradient centrifugation. PBMCs intended for TCR sequencing were cryopreserved in liquid nitrogen and were subsequently thawed in a 37 degrees C water bath. The sorted or isolated CD4+, CD8+ and CD8+ TEMRA cells reached a purity of at least 90%. A remark on this clonotype: Its binding antigen is unknown. No much larger clonotype is one base removed from it; base qualities were not supplied.

From the germline V gene (reference sequence), CDR1 is MNHNY and CDR2 is SVGAGI. Deletion took 8 bases off V and 12 bases off J, with a span of 13 bases between the germline ends. The cysteine opens and the phenylalanine closes a CDR3 of 10 amino acids. Only the CDR3 DNA is retained, 30 bases long and in frame from the first base. Sequenced sample: CD8+ T cells from PBMCs. This TCR came from a human donor with multiple sclerosis. The chain is encoded by TRBV6-6 joined to TRBJ1-1, and the D gene may be TRBD1, 5 bases matching. The CDR3 amino acid sequence is: CASFGTLPFF. DNA sequence: TGTGCCAGCTTCGGGACGCTACCTTTCTTT.